Listed here is a single T cell receptor beta chain. The CDR3 runs 17 residues. V dropped 9 bases and J dropped 2; count of bases not matched to a gene: 5. CDR1 is KGHDR and CDR2 is SFDVKD in the germline V gene. The data were taken from a study of blood T cell repertoires in COVID-19. Study information: Acute-phase and convalescent COVID-19 samples originated in the United States, Italy and Spain. Sources were T cells, B-cell-depleted T cells, or PBMCs; the material itself was cDNA or gDNA.

TCRdb keeps only in-frame clones here, not all; method: immunoSEQ multiplex PCR. The sample records approximately 250,000 clones, about 86% being singletons. The chain employs TRBV24-1 and TRBJ2-2, with 16 bases lining up with TRBD2. The TCR comes from a man younger than 35 with active or convalescent COVID-19. The specimen was peripheral blood. CDR3: CATRGTSGRANTGELFF. The CDR3, as DNA: TGTGCCACCCGCGGGACTAGCGGGAGGGCCAACACCGGGGAGCTGTTTTTT.